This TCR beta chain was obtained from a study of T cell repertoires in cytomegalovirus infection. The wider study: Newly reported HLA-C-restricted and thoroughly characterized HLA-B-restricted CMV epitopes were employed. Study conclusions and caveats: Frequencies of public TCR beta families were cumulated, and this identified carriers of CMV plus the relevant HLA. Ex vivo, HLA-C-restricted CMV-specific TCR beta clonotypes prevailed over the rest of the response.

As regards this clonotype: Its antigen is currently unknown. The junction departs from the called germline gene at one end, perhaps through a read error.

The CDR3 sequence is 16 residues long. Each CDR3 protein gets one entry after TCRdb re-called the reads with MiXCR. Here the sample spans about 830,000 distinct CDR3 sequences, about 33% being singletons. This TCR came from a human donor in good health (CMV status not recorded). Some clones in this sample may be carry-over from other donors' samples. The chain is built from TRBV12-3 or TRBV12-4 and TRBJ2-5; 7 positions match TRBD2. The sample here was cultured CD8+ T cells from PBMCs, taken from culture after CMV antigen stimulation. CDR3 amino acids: CVSSRERDLYQETQYF. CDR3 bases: TGTGTCAGCAGCCGAGAGCGGGACTTGTACCAAGAGACCCAGTACTTC.